This TCR beta chain was captured by sequencing in a study of vaccination effects on CD4 cells after COVID-19 (dated by TCRdb to between 2021 and 2023). Background for the entire study: Across the study, the median time from the second dose to post-vaccine sampling was 72 days (range 14 to 241). The full study included some 10 COVID-19 convalescent patients and several SARS-CoV-2-naive healthy vaccine recipients. The study compared SARS-CoV-2 spike-specific CD4+ TCR repertoires before and after mRNA vaccination in COVID-19 convalescent patients and infection-naive vaccine recipients. Cultures from other donors in the study were sequenced with the Oncomine TCR Beta short-read assay on an Illumina iSeq 100. The paper's findings and limits, for the study overall: The study was limited by a small number of convalescent patients, and early post-infection timepoints were lacking. Marked clonal contraction was observed in both infection-induced and vaccine-induced clones at late post-vaccination timepoints, consistent with waning T cell responses. Among healthy vaccine recipients, nearly all vaccine-induced clones were SARS-CoV-2 mono-reactive, and only 1 of 255 was cross-reactive with common cold coronaviruses.

The V and J ends are trimmed by 6 bases and 0 bases, leaving 11 bases between them. From the germline V gene, CDR1 is KGHSH and CDR2 is LQKENI. The CDR3 covers 15 residues, taking in both the cysteine and the phenylalanine. Solely the CDR3 DNA is kept, with 45 bases framed from the first base. Library construction relied on the immunoSEQ multiplex PCR assay. DNA from the cultured and isolated CD4+ T cells underwent TCR beta CDR3 sequencing. The authors processed their data as follows. Non-productive TCR sequences were discarded, and reads were trimmed to the CDR3 region, with only CDR3s of 7 or more amino acids retained. The MANAFEST web app was used to pick out antigen-specific clonotypes by comparing their expansion in peptide wells with that in reference cultures. To count as positive, a clone had to show expansion at FDR<0.05 compared with the reference and with all other wells, an odds ratio above 5, and a frequency above 0.1% in two replicate wells. Clonotypes significantly expanded in SARS-CoV-2 spike wells and in at least one common cold coronavirus spike condition were defined as cross-reactive. CDR3 similarity was assessed by Levenshtein distance using the stringdist R package, and unrooted trees were constructed with ape in R 3.6.1. TCRdb holds this immuneACCESS table with in-frame rearrangements only. Some clones are missing; in checked studies, unresolved V genes explain under half, and the rest has no known cause. D and trimming were read from the DNA, whereas the V and J calls and clone size are those reported in that table. In this sample the table shows roughly 70,000 clones, 76% of which occur a single time. Roughly 0.94% of the sample lies in the top ten.

In the ViraFEST assay, PBMC were stimulated with viral peptide pools, and TCR sequencing was then used to find antigen-specific CD4+ T cell clonotypes based on their expansion. After more than 9 days of culture, CD4+ T cells were isolated with the EasySep CD4+ T cell isolation kit. Two doses of either the BNT162b2 or the mRNA-1273 mRNA SARS-CoV-2 vaccine were administered to participants. Healthy vaccine recipients had no prior SARS-CoV-2 infection, confirmed by negative nucleocapsid antibodies before and after vaccination. A few million PBMC per well were cultured with about 9.6 ug/ml peptides in IMDM containing about 5% human AB serum, around 10 IU/ml IL-2 and gentamicin. On days 3 and 7, half of the culture medium was replaced with fresh IL-2-containing medium. Each peptide stimulation condition was cultured in triplicate wells unless otherwise noted. Using Ficoll-Paque Plus gradient centrifugation, PBMC were separated from whole blood and then either used fresh or cryopreserved at -140C. Overlapping peptide pools spanned the spike proteins of SARS-CoV-2 and the common cold coronaviruses HCoV-NL63, HCoV-OC43 and HCoV-229E. The QIAamp micro DNA kit was used to extract genomic DNA from the cultured CD4+ T cells.

As regards this clone: Its target antigen remains unknown. Base qualities were left out, and no much larger clone turns up one base away.

The chain is assembled from TRBV18 and TRBJ2-2; possibly the D gene is TRBD1, per 5 matching bases. The sequence was obtained from a human donor who received a COVID-19 vaccine. This specimen consisted of CD4+ T cells from PBMCs cultured with HCoV-OC43 spike peptides, obtained after COVID-19 vaccination. This specimen's cell subset or site label, per the study, means: HCoV-OC43 spike overlapping peptide pool stimulation. The DNA is TGTGCCAGCTCCCACAGGTCCCCGAACACCGGGGAGCTGTTTTTT. Translation gives CASSHRSPNTGELFF.